The subject of this entry is one T cell receptor beta chain. The antigen is undetermined. This sample is part of a study of cytotoxic CD8 clonotypes in ibrutinib-treated CLL. The study's findings and limits: Samples from sustained-remission and progressing patients were taken at different times. Having risen at ibrutinib response, clonality had fallen back toward baseline by progression.

From germline, CDR1 is SGHNT and CDR2 YYREEE (reference sequence). The ends were cut back, 1 base at V and 4 bases at J, with 8 bases in the middle. This CDR3 has 13 amino acids. Sequencing was performed with immunoSEQ multiplex PCR; in TCRdb, only in-frame clones are kept and a portion is missing. The sample holds around 140,000 clones; approximately 80% are singletons and the top ten take approximately 27%. The input for sequencing was PBMCs, taken after 12 months of ibrutinib treatment. The clonotype comes from a human donor with chronic lymphocytic leukemia. The chain employs TRBV5-4 and TRBJ2-5; unclear D gene. DNA for the CDR3: TGTGCCAGCAGCTTGCCACAAGGAGAGACCCAGTACTTC. Translation: CASSLPQGETQYF.